This T cell receptor (beta chain) was obtained from a study of a mutant IDH1 vaccine in newly diagnosed glioma. Study as a whole: Across weeks 1, 3, 5, 7, 11, 15, 19 and 23, patients received a vaccination each time, eight in all. Treated patients, approximately 62% male and roughly 40% female, averaged about 40 years of age. Patients previously underwent radiotherapy, temozolomide, or both, and most underwent both.

The CDR3 is 11 residues long. With 3 bases removed from V and 6 bases from J, the gap between germline ends came to 6 bases. The germline gives CDR1 DFQATT, CDR2 SNEGSKA (reference sequence). The sample's time point: week 5, during vaccination. Each vaccine dose was 300 ug of mutant IDH1 20-mer peptide, with topical imiquimod. Using immunoSEQ multiplex PCR, the repertoire was profiled, and TCRdb retains in-frame clones only, with some absent. The data show some 55,000 clones, about nine tenths seen once. A note on this clone: Its antigen is unidentified.

Findings and limits, study-wide: Seemingly, top peripheral T cell clonotype changes bore no relation to pseudoprogression.

This specimen consisted of PBMCs, obtained from a glioma patient whose treatment included an IDH1 peptide vaccine. V and J are TRBV20-1 and TRBJ2-1, with D uncertain. The TCR comes from a middle-aged woman with glioma. In DNA form, the CDR3 reads TGCAGTGCTAGTATGAGCAATGAGCAGTTCTTC. It is translated as CSASMSNEQFF.